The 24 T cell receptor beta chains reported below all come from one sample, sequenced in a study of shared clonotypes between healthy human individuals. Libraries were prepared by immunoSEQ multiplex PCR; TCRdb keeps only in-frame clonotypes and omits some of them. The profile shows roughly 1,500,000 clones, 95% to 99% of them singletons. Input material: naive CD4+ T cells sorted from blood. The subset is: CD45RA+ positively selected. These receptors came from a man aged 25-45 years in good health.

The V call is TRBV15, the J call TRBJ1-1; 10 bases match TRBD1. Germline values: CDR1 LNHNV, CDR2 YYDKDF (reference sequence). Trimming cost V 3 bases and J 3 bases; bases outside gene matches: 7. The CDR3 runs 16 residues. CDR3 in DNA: TGTGCCACCAGCAGGGGGGGCGGACAGGGGGACACTGAAGCTTTCTTT. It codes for CATSRGGGQGDTEAFF.

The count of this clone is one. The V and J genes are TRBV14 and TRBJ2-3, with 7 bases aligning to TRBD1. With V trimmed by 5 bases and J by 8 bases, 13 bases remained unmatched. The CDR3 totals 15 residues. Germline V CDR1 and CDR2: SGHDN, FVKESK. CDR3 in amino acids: CASSVRPGTASTQYF. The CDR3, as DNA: TGTGCCAGCAGCGTCCGCCCTGGGACAGCGAGTACGCAGTATTTT.

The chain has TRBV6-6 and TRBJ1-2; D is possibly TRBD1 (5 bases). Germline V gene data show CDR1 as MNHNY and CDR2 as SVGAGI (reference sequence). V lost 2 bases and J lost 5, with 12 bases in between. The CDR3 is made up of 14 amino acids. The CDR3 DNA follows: TGTGCCAGCAGTTACGTCGGCAGGGAGTATGGCTACACCTTC. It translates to CASSYVGREYGYTF.

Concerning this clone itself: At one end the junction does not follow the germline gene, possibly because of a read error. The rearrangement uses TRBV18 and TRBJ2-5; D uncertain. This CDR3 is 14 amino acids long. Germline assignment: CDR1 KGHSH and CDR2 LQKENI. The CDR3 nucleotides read TGTGCCAGCTCACCGCTCCCGGCCCAAGAAACCCAGTACTTC. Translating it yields CASSPLPAQETQYF. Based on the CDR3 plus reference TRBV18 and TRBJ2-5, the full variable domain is NAGVMQNPRHLVRRRGQEARLRCSPMKGHSHVYWYRQLPEEGLKFMVYLQKENIIDESGMPKERFSAEFPKEGPSILRIQQVVRGDSAAYFCASSPLPAQETQYFGPGTRLLVL.

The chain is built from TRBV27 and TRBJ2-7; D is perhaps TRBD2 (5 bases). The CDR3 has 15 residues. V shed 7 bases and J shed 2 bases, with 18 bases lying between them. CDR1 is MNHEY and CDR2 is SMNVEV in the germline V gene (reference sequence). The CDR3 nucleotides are TGTGCCAGCACGCCTTTCGGGGTTGGGGCCTACGAGCAGTACTTC. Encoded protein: CASTPFGVGAYEQYF.

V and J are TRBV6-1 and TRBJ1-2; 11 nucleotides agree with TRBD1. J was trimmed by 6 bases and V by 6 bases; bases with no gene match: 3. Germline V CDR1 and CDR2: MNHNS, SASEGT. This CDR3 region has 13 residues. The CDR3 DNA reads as TGTGCCAGCAGGGGACAGGGGGGAAATGGCTACACCTTC. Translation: CASRGQGGNGYTF.

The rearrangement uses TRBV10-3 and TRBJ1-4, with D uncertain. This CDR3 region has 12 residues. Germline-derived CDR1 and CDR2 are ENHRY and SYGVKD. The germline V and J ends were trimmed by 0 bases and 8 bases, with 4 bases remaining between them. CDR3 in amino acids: CAISESLEKLFF. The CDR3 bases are TGTGCCATCAGTGAGTCGTTAGAAAAACTGTTTTTT.

DNA of the CDR3: TGTGCCAGCAGCGCCCGTGAAGGCTCTGGAAACACCATATATTTT. This codes for CASSAREGSGNTIYF. The chain recombines TRBV7-8 with TRBJ1-3, with unresolved D. The germline V and J ends were trimmed by 5 bases and 0 bases, with 11 bases remaining between them. The germline gives CDR1 SGHVS, CDR2 FQNEAQ. This CDR3 is built from 15 residues.

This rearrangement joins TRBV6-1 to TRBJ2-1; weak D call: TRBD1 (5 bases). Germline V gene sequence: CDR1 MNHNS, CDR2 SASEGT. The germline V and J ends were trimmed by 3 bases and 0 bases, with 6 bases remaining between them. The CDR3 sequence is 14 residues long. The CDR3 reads CASSDQGSYNEQFF. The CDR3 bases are TGTGCCAGCAGTGACCAGGGCTCCTACAATGAGCAGTTCTTC.

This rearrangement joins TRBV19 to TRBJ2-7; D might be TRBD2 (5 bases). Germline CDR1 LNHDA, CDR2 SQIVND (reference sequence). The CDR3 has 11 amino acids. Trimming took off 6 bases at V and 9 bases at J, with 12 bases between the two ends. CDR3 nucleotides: TGTGCCAGTAGCTGGAGCGGCGGGCAGTACTTC. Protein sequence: CASSWSGGQYF.

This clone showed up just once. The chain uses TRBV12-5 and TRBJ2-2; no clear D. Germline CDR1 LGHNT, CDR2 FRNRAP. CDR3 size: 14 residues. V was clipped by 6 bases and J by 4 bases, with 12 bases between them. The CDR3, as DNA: TGTGCTAGTGGCTACACCGGAATCACCGGGGAGCTGTTTTTT. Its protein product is CASGYTGITGELFF.

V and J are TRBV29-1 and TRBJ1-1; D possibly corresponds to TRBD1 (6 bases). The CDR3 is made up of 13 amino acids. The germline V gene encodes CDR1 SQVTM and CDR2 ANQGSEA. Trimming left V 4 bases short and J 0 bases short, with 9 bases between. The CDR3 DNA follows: TGCAGCGTTGCGACAGGAATGAACACTGAAGCTTTCTTT. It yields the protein CSVATGMNTEAFF.

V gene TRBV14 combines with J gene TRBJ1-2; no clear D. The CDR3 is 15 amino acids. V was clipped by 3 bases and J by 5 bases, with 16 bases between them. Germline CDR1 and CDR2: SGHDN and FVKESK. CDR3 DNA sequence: TGTGCCAGCAGCCATCACAGAGTCCCAAGTTATGGCTACACCTTC. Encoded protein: CASSHHRVPSYGYTF.

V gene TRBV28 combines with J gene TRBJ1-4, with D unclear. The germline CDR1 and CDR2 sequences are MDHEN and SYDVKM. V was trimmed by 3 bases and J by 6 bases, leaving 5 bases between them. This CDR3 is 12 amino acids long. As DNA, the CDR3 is TGTGCCAGCAGTTTCGTGGATGAAAAACTGTTTTTT. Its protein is CASSFVDEKLFF.

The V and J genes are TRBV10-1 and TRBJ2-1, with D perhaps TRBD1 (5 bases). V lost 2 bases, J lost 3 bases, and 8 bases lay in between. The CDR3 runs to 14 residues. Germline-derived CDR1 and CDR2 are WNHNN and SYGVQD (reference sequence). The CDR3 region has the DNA TGCGCCAGCAGTGAGGACAGATTCTACAATGAGCAGTTCTTC. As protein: CASSEDRFYNEQFF.

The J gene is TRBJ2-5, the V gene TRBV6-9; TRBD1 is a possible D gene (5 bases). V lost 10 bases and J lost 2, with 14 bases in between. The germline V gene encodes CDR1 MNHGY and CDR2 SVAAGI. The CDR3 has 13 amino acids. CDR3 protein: CAITNRFQETQYF. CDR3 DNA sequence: TGTGCCATCACCAACAGGTTTCAAGAGACCCAGTACTTC.

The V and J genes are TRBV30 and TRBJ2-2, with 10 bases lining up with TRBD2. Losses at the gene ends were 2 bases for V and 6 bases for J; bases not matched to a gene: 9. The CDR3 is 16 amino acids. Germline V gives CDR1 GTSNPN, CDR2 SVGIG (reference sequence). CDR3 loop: CAWSFALAGVPGELFF. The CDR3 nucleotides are TGTGCCTGGAGTTTCGCTCTAGCGGGAGTGCCCGGGGAGCTGTTTTTT. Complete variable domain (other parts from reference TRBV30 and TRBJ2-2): SQTIHQWPATLVQPVGSPLSLECTVEGTSNPNLYWYRQAAGRGLQLLFYSVGIGQISSEVPQNLSASRPQDRQFILSSKKLLLSDSGFYLCAWSFALAGVPGELFFGEGSRLTVL.

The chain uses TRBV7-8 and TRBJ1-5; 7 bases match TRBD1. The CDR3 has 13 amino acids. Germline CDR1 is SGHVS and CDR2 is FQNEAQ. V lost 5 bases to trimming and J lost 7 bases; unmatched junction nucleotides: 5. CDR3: CASSDDRDQPQHF. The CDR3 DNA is TGTGCCAGCAGCGACGACAGGGACCAGCCCCAGCATTTT.

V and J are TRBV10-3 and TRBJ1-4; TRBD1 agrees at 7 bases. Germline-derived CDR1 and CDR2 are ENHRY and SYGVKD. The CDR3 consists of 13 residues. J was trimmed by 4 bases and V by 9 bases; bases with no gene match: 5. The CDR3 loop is CAIGGGYNEKLFF. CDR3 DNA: TGTGCCATAGGGGGCGGATATAATGAAAAACTGTTTTTT.

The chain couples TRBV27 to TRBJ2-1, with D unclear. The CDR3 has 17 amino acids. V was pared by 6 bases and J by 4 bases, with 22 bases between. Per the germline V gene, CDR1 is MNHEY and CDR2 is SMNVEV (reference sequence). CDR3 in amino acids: CASSPKGSLGPYNEQFF. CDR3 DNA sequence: TGTGCCAGCAGCCCAAAGGGTAGTTTAGGGCCATACAATGAGCAGTTCTTC.

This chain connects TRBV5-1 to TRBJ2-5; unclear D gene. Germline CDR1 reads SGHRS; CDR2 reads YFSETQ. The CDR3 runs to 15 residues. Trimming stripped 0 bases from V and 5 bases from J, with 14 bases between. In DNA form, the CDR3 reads TGCGCCAGCAGCTTGGCCAACTGGGTTCGGGAGACCCAGTACTTC. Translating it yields CASSLANWVRETQYF.

In nucleotides, the CDR3 is TGTGCCAGCAGCGCCGCCAGGGGGCGACCCTACAATGAGCAGTTCTTC. Residues: CASSAARGRPYNEQFF. This chain connects TRBV9 to TRBJ2-1; 8 positions match TRBD1. V trimming: 3 bases; J trimming: 2 bases; junction bases outside the gene matches: 7. CDR3 length: 16 amino acids. The germline CDR1 and CDR2 sequences are SGDLS and YYNGEE.

The CDR3 reads CASSVLAHRSNQPQHF. The CDR3, as DNA: TGTGCCAGCAGTGTTCTAGCACACCGAAGCAATCAGCCCCAGCATTTT. The chain employs TRBV2 and TRBJ1-5, with D unresolved. The germline V and J ends were trimmed by 4 bases and 1 base, with 14 bases remaining between them. The germline CDR1 and CDR2 sequences are SNHLY and FYNNEI. This CDR3 is built from 16 residues. Using reference TRBV2 and TRBJ1-5 for the parts outside the CDR3, the full variable domain is EPEVTQTPSHQVTQMGQEVILRCVPISNHLYFYWYRQILGQKVEFLVSFYNNEISEKSEIFDDQFSVERPDGSNFTLKIRSTKLEDSAMYFCASSVLAHRSNQPQHFGDGTRLSIL.

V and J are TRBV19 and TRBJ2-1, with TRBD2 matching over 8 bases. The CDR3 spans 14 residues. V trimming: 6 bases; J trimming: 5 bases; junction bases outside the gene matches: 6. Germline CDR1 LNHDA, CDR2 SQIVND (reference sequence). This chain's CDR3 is CASSAGLVDNEQFF. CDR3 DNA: TGTGCCAGTAGCGCGGGACTAGTCGACAATGAGCAGTTCTTC.